This T cell receptor (beta chain) was profiled in a study of T-cell memory formation after mild COVID-19. Trimming cost V 7 bases and J 8 bases, with 11 bases left between them. Germline lookup yields CDR1 MNHEY and CDR2 SVGEGT. CDR3 length: 11 amino acids. This clonotype was detected a few times. TCRdb re-analysed the 5' RACE reads in MiXCR, keeping a single row per CDR3 protein. The table includes about 300,000 distinct CDR3 sequences, approximately 19% detected once. The chain carries TRBV6-2 or TRBV6-3 and TRBJ1-2, with D unresolved. This TCR was recovered from a man younger than 35 who had mild COVID-19 (a few samples of this study predate the infection). Cell type and time point are not known. Material for sequencing was PBMCs or a T cell subset sorted from them (not recorded which). CDR3 region: CASKRGRGYTF. CDR3 bases: TGTGCCAGCAAGCGGGGTCGCGGCTACACCTTC.